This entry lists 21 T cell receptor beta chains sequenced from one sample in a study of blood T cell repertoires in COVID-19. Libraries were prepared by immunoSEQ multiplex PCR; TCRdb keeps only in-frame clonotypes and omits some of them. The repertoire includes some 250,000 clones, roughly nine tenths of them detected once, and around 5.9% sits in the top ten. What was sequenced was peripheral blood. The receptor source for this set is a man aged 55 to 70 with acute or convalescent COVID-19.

Here the CDR3 DNA reads TGCGCCAGCAGTGAGTCGGAAGGTAGCGGGAGAGGAGAGAATGAGCAGTTCTTC. Amino acids: CASSESEGSGRGENEQFF. The chain carries TRBV10-1 and TRBJ2-1; 9 bases align to TRBD2. Germline trimming cut 0 bases from V and 7 bases from J; bases unmatched to any gene: 13. Looked up from germline, CDR1 is WNHNN and CDR2 is SYGVQD (reference sequence). The CDR3 has 18 residues.

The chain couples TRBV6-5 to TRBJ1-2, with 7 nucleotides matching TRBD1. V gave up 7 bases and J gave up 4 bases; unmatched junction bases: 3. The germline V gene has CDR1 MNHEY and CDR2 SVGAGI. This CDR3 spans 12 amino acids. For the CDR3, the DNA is TGTGCCAGCAAGGGGGCTGGCTATGGCTACACCTTC. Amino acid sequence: CASKGAGYGYTF.

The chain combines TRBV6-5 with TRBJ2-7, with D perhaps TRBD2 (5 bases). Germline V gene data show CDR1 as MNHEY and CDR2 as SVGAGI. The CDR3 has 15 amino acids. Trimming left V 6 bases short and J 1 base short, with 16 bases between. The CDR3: CASSPLVGASYEQYF. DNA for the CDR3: TGTGCCAGCAGCCCCCTCGTGGGAGCTTCCTACGAGCAGTACTTC.

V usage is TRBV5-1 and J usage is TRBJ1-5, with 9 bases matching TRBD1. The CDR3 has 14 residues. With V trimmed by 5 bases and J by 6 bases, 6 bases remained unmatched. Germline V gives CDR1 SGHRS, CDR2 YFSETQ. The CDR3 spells CASSLQGAGQPQHF. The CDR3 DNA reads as TGCGCCAGCAGTTTACAGGGGGCTGGTCAGCCCCAGCATTTT.

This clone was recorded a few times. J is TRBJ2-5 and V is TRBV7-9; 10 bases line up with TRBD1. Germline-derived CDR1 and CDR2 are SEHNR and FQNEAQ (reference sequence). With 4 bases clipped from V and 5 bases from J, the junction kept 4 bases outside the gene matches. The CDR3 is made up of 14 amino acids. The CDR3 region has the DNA TGTGCCAGCAGCTCGACAGGGGGCCCGGAGACCCAGTACTTC. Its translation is CASSSTGGPETQYF.

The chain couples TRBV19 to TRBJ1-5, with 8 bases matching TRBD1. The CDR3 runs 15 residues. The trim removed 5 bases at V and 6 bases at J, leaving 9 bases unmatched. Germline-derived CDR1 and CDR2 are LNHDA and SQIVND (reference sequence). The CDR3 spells CASSAASGGGQPQHF. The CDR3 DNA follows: TGTGCCAGTAGTGCCGCCTCAGGGGGCGGTCAGCCCCAGCATTTT.

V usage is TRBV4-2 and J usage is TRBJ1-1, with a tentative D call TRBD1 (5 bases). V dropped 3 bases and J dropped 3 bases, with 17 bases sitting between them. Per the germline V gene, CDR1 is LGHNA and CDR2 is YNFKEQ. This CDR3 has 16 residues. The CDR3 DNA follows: TGTGCCAGCAGCCACCCTGACGGGGGAGGGGACACTGAAGCTTTCTTT. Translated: CASSHPDGGGDTEAFF.

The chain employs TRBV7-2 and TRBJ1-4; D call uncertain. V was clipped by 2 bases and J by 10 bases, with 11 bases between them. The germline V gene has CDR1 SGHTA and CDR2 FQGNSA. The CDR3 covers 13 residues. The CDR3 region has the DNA TGTGCCAGCAGCTTAAGAGGGCGGGTAAAACTGTTTTTT. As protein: CASSLRGRVKLFF. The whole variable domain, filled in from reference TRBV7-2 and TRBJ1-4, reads GAGVSQSPSNKVTEKGKDVELRCDPISGHTALYWYRQSLGQGLEFLIYFQGNSAPDKSGLPSDRFSAERTGGSVSTLTIQRTQQEDSAVYLCASSLRGRVKLFFGSGTQLSVL.

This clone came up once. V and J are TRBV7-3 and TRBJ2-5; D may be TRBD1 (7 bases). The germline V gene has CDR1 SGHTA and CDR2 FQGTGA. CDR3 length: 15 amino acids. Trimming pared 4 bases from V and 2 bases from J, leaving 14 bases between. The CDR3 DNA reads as TGTGCCAGCAGCTCCAGGGGGGACCCTCAAGAGACCCAGTACTTC. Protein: CASSSRGDPQETQYF.

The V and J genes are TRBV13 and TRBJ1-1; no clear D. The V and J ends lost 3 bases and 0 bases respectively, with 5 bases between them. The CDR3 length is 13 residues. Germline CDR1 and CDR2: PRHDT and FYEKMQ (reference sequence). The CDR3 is CASSFTVNTEAFF. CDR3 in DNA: TGTGCCAGCAGCTTTACAGTGAACACTGAAGCTTTCTTT.

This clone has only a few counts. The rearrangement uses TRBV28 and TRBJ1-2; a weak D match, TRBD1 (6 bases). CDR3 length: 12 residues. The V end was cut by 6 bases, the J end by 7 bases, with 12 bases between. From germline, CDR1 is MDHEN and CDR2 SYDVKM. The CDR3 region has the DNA TGTGCCAGCAGCCGGGGGGCATTTGGCTACACCTTC. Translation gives CASSRGAFGYTF.

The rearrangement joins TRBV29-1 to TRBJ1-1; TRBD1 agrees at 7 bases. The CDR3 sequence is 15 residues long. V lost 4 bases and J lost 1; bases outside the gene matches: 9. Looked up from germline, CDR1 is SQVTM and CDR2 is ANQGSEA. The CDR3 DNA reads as TGCAGCGTTGGGACAGGTAGAGGGGAGAACACTGAAGCTTTCTTT. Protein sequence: CSVGTGRGENTEAFF.

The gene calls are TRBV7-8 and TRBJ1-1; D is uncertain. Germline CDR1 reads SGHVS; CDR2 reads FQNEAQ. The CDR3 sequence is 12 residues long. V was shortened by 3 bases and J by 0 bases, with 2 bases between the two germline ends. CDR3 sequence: CASSFVNTEAFF. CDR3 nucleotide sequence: TGTGCCAGCAGCTTCGTGAACACTGAAGCTTTCTTT.

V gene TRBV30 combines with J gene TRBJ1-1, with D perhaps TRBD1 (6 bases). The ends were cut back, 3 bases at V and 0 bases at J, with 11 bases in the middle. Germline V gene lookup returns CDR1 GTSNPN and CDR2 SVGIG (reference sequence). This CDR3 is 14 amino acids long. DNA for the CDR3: TGTGCCTGGAGCAGGGGAGACATGAACACTGAAGCTTTCTTT. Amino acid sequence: CAWSRGDMNTEAFF.

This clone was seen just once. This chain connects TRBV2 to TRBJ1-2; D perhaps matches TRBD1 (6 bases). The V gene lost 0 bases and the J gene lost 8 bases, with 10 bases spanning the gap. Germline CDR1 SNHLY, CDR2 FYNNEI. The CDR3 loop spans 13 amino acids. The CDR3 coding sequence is TGTGCCAGCAGTGAAGCAGGGGGATGGGGCTACACCTTC. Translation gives CASSEAGGWGYTF.

DNA of the CDR3: TGCGCCAGCAGCGCCCGGACTAGCGGGAGGGGAGGGACGAATGAGCAGTTCTTC. This encodes CASSARTSGRGGTNEQFF. V is TRBV5-1 and J is TRBJ2-1, with 15 positions matching TRBD2. This CDR3 region has 18 residues. Germline V gene data show CDR1 as SGHRS and CDR2 as YFSETQ. The V segment lost 4 bases and the J segment 7 bases; nucleotides outside the gene matches: 12.

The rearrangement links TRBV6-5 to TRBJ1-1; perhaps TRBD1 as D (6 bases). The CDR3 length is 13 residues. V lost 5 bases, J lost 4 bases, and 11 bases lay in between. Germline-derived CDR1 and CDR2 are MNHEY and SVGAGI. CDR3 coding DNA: TGTGCCAGCAGTCTCCGGACAGCCACTGAAGCTTTCTTT. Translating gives CASSLRTATEAFF.

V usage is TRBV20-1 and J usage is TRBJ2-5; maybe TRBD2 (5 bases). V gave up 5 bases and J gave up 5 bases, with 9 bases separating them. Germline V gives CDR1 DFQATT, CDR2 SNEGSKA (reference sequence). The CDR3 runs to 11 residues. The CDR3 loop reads CSALLGETQYF. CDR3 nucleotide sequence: TGCAGTGCTTTACTAGGGGAGACCCAGTACTTC.

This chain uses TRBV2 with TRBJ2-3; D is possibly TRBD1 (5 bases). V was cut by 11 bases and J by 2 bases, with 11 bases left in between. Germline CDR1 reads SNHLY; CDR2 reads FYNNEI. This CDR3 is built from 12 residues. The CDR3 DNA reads TGTGCCGGGGCCGTCTTCACAGATACGCAGTATTTT. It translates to CAGAVFTDTQYF.

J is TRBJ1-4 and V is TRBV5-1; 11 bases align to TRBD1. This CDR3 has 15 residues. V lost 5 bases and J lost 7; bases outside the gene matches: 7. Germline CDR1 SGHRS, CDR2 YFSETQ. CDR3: CASSSSGTGGEKLFF. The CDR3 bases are TGCGCCAGCAGTTCGTCCGGGACAGGGGGTGAAAAACTGTTTTTT.

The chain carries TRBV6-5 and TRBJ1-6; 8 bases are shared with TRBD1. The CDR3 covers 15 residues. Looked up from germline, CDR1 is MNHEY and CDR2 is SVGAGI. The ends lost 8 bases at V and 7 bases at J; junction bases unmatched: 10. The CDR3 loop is CASFSAGTGNSPLHF. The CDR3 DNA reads TGTGCCAGCTTTTCAGCCGGGACAGGCAATTCACCCCTCCACTTT.